These T cell receptor beta chains were read from a single sample in a study of cytomegalovirus exposure and HLA in healthy donors. TCRdb keeps only in-frame clones here, not all; method: immunoSEQ multiplex PCR. The sample lists around 190,000 clones; around 79% were seen once. The specimen was PBMCs. The receptors derive from a woman between 50 and 59 years old in good health and CMV-seronegative. The CDR3 runs from the conserved cysteine through the conserved F or W. D genes are given only for firm matches. The size entry is marked missing in some rows and otherwise reads once, few, many or a size class.

j_call	clone_size	d_call	v_call	cdr3_length	cdr3_nt	cdr3_aa
TRBJ1-2	once	-	TRBV28	13	TGTGCCAGCAGTTTCGGGGGTAACTATGGCTACACCTTC	CASSFGGNYGYTF
TRBJ1-5	-	-	TRBV28	14	TGTGCCAGCAGCTACGGACAGAAAGATCAGCCCCAGCATTTT	CASSYGQKDQPQHF
TRBJ1-3	few	-	TRBV10-1	15	TGCGCCAGCAGTGAGATCGGGGTCTCTGGAAACACCATATATTTT	CASSEIGVSGNTIYF
TRBJ2-1	-	-	TRBV11-3	13	TGTGCCAGCAGCTTACAGGGTATCGATGAGCAGTTCTTC	CASSLQGIDEQFF
TRBJ2-2	once	-	TRBV5-6	15	TGTGCCAGCAGACTCCGAGGCCTGAACACCGGGGAGCTGTTTTTT	CASRLRGLNTGELFF
TRBJ1-4	-	TRBD1	TRBV27	14	TGTGCCAGCAGTTTACAGGGGGCAGGTGAAAAACTGTTTTTT	CASSLQGAGEKLFF
TRBJ2-7	once	-	TRBV7-9	12	TGTGCCAGCAGCTTAGATTGGAGAGAGCAGTACTTC	CASSLDWREQYF
TRBJ2-7	-	-	TRBV5-6	15	TGTGCCAGCAGCTTGCTCGCGCAGGCGGGTTACGAGCAGTACTTC	CASSLLAQAGYEQYF
TRBJ2-1	-	TRBD2	TRBV7-3	15	TGTGCCAGCAGCCAAAGGACTAGCGGTTATACTGAGCAGTTCTTC	CASSQRTSGYTEQFF
TRBJ2-1	once	-	TRBV9	16	TGTGCCAGCAGCACCCGACAGGGTACTAGCCTTAATGAGCAGTTCTTC	CASSTRQGTSLNEQFF
TRBJ2-7	-	-	TRBV2	14	TGTGCCAGCAGTGCTATCGGGGAGGGGGACGAGCAGTACTTC	CASSAIGEGDEQYF
TRBJ1-2	-	TRBD1	TRBV29-1	11	TGCAGCGCTAGACAGGGCTATGGCTACACCTTC	CSARQGYGYTF
TRBJ2-5	-	TRBD2	TRBV2	13	TGTGCCAGCAGAAAACTAGCGGGAGAGACCCAGTACTTC	CASRKLAGETQYF
TRBJ1-4	-	-	TRBV15	16	TGTGCCACCAGCAGAGATTGGGCTGCAACTAATGAAAAACTGTTTTTT	CATSRDWAATNEKLFF
TRBJ2-1	-	-	TRBV28	15	TGTGCCAGCAGTTTATCTCAGGGCTTTAAGGATGAGCAGTTCTTC	CASSLSQGFKDEQFF
TRBJ1-5	-	-	TRBV15	15	TGTGCCACCAGCCTCAGAGGCGGTTTAGGACAGCCCCAGCATTTT	CATSLRGGLGQPQHF
TRBJ1-4	-	-	TRBV7-2	15	TGTGCCAGCAGCCCCTCGGGGGAACGCAACGAAAAACTGTTTTTT	CASSPSGERNEKLFF
TRBJ2-7	-	-	TRBV11-2	13	TGTGCCAGCAGCTTAAGAGGGGGGGCCGAGCAGTACTTC	CASSLRGGAEQYF
TRBJ2-7	-	-	TRBV9	14	TGTGCCAGCAGCGTTGCCGACAGTTACTACGAGCAGTACTTC	CASSVADSYYEQYF
TRBJ2-7	-	TRBD2	TRBV10-3	16	TGTGCCATCAGTAAAGAGACTAGCGGGAGAATTTACGAGCAGTACTTC	CAISKETSGRIYEQYF
TRBJ1-4	-	-	TRBV5-1	16	TGCGCCAGCAGCAAAGACAGGATCGCAACTAATGAAAAACTGTTTTTT	CASSKDRIATNEKLFF
TRBJ1-1	few	-	TRBV30	16	TGTGCCTGGATACCCCCAACGTGGTACCAGACAGATGAAGCTTTCTTT	CAWIPPTWYQTDEAFF
TRBJ2-7	once	-	TRBV30	14	TGTGCCTGGAGTGTACTGCGTCTCGCTAGCGAGCAGTACTTC	CAWSVLRLASEQYF
TRBJ2-7	-	TRBD2	TRBV5-6	19	TGTGCCAGCAGCTTGTACCTAGCGGGGTTCCCCTTTAGCTCCTACGAGCAGTACTTC	CASSLYLAGFPFSSYEQYF
TRBJ2-3	-	TRBD2	TRBV10-3	16	TGTGCCATCAGTGAGTCAGAGCGGGAAAGCACAGATACGCAGTATTTT	CAISESERESTDTQYF
TRBJ2-5	-	-	TRBV7-2	13	TGTGCCAGCAGCTTAGCCTCCGGGGAGACCCAGTACTTC	CASSLASGETQYF
TRBJ1-2	-	TRBD1	TRBV6-5	12	TGTGCCAGCATTGGGACAGCAAGTGGCTACACCTTC	CASIGTASGYTF
TRBJ1-2	-	TRBD1	TRBV6-5	14	TGTGCCAGCAACACAGGGGGCGCGGACTATGGCTACACCTTC	CASNTGGADYGYTF
TRBJ2-5	-	TRBD1	TRBV9	16	TGTGCCAGCAGCCCTACCCCACAGGGGCAGGAAGAGACCCAGTACTTC	CASSPTPQGQEETQYF
TRBJ2-3	once	TRBD1	TRBV5-1	15	TGCGCCAGCAGCATACGGGACAGGGGCACAGATACGCAGTATTTT	CASSIRDRGTDTQYF
TRBJ2-1	-	TRBD2	TRBV9	15	TGTGCCAGCAGCGGACTAGCGGGACTGTACAATGAGCAGTTCTTC	CASSGLAGLYNEQFF
TRBJ1-2	once	-	TRBV15	13	TGTGCCACCAGCAGAGGAGGGCCGAGCGGCTACACCTTC	CATSRGGPSGYTF
TRBJ1-1	once	-	TRBV7-8	14	TGTGCCAGCAGCTTACAGGGAAGGAACACTGAAGCTTTCTTT	CASSLQGRNTEAFF
TRBJ2-7	-	-	TRBV29-1	12	TGCAGCGGGACGGGAAGCTCCTACGAGCAGTACTTC	CSGTGSSYEQYF
TRBJ2-3	-	TRBD2	TRBV5-1	14	TGCGCCACCCACCCCGGGACTATTACTGGTACGCAGTATTTT	CATHPGTITGTQYF
TRBJ2-5	-	-	TRBV5-1	17	TGCGCCAGCAGCTTGCGAAGCCCCCTATTGTACCAAGAGACCCAGTACTTC	CASSLRSPLLYQETQYF
TRBJ2-1	-	-	TRBV5-1	14	TGCGCCAGCAGCTTGGTGGACTTTTACAATGAGCAGTTCTTC	CASSLVDFYNEQFF
TRBJ2-5	-	TRBD1	TRBV7-7	15	TGTGCTAGCAGCTCATATCCGGACAGGGAAGAGACCCAGTACTTC	CASSSYPDREETQYF
TRBJ1-1	-	-	TRBV5-6	13	TGTGCCAGCAGTCCTACGATGAACACTGAAGCTTTCTTT	CASSPTMNTEAFF
TRBJ2-7	-	TRBD1	TRBV30	16	TGTGCCTGGAGCCAAACCCATCGGACAGGGAGCCACGAGCAGTACTTC	CAWSQTHRTGSHEQYF
TRBJ1-2	few	TRBD1	TRBV7-2	15	TGTGCCAGCAGCTTACCACGGGACAGGCGCGATGGCTACACCTTC	CASSLPRDRRDGYTF
TRBJ2-2	-	-	TRBV27	17	TGTGCCAGCAGTTGGGGCGGAGGGGACAGGAACACCGGGGAGCTGTTTTTT	CASSWGGGDRNTGELFF
TRBJ1-2	-	-	TRBV29-1	11	TGCAGCGTCTCGCGGGACTATGGCTACACCTTC	CSVSRDYGYTF
TRBJ2-5	-	-	TRBV7-9	13	TGTGCCAGCAGCTTAACGGTCCAAGAGACCCAGTACTTC	CASSLTVQETQYF
TRBJ1-1	-	-	TRBV9	12	TGTGCCAGCAGCGCGGGGGGTCCAATAGCTTTCTTT	CASSAGGPIAFF
TRBJ2-7	-	-	TRBV10-1	14	TGCGCCAGCAGTGAGTCTCTGACAGCCTACGAGCAGTACTTC	CASSESLTAYEQYF
TRBJ1-2	-	-	TRBV6-5	15	TGTGCCAGCAGTTACAAAACAGGGTACCCGATTGGCTACACCTTC	CASSYKTGYPIGYTF
TRBJ2-7	-	TRBD2	TRBV19	14	TGTGCCAGTAGTGGTCGGGAGGTTGCCTACGAGCAGTACTTC	CASSGREVAYEQYF
TRBJ2-3	few	TRBD2	TRBV7-3	15	TGTGCCAGCAGCTTAACGTCCCTAGCGGGAGGGCCGCAGTATTTT	CASSLTSLAGGPQYF
TRBJ1-1	-	TRBD1	TRBV2	15	TGTGCCAGCAGGGACAGGGTATTAGTGAACACTGAAGCTTTCTTT	CASRDRVLVNTEAFF
TRBJ1-3	-	-	TRBV27	15	TGTGCCAGCAGTTTAGTGCCAGGGGCGGGAAACACCATATATTTT	CASSLVPGAGNTIYF
TRBJ1-1	-	-	TRBV30	15	TGTGCCTGGAGTGTATGGGGCGACACGAACACCGAAGCTTTCTTT	CAWSVWGDTNTEAFF